The sequence of this T cell receptor beta chain was determined in a study of Ad26.COV2.S vaccination and SARS-CoV-2 variants. On the study more broadly: By the intramuscular route, Ad26.COV2.S was given once, or twice 56 days apart.

Profiling relied on immunoSEQ multiplex PCR, and the TCRdb table lists in-frame clones only, not all of them. The repertoire includes about 280,000 clones, about 89% of them detected once, and approximately 3.3% sits in the top ten. Findings and caveats of the study: Placebo recipients had lower spike-specific TCR breadth than vaccine recipients.

Comment on this clone: Its antigen remains unidentified.

Treatment specified: roughly 19 received Ad26.COV2.S at low or high dose, single or two shots; about 5 received placebo; per-sample allocation not given. At day 63 after the first vaccine or placebo injection, samples were drawn. V was shortened by 0 bases and J by 4 bases, with 8 bases between the two germline ends. This CDR3 is 14 amino acids long. The germline V gene has CDR1 SGHRS and CDR2 YFSETQ. This clonotype was sampled from a person aged 18-65 years who received the Ad26.COV2.S COVID-19 vaccine or a placebo. Sequencing was performed on peripheral blood, taken in a trial of Ad26.COV2.S vaccine versus placebo. This chain links TRBV5-1 with TRBJ2-1; D may be TRBD2 (6 bases). This CDR3 is CASSLGGGYNEQFF. The CDR3, as DNA: TGCGCCAGCAGCTTGGGGGGAGGATACAATGAGCAGTTCTTC. Full variable domain (rest looked up from reference TRBV5-1 and TRBJ2-1): KAGVTQTPRYLIKTRGQQVTLSCSPISGHRSVSWYQQTPGQGLQFLFEYFSETQRNKGNFPGRFSGRQFSNSRSEMNVSTLELGDSALYLCASSLGGGYNEQFFGPGTRLTVL.